Listed below are T cell receptor beta chains from one sample, sequenced in a study of cytomegalovirus exposure and HLA in healthy donors. The data were produced by immunoSEQ multiplex PCR, yet TCRdb's version contains in-frame clones alone and is incomplete. Recorded for this sample: about 200,000 clones. The sample comprised PBMCs. These receptors were collected from a girl aged 2-15 years in good health and CMV-seropositive. Both conserved end residues are part of each CDR3. Each record gives: CDR3 DNA, CDR3 protein, V gene, D gene, J gene. The D gene is left open where the match is weak.

TGTGCCAGCAGGTCTAACGGCAGGACAGGGCGGACTGAAGCTTTCTTT	CASRSNGRTGRTEAFF	TRBV6-6	TRBD1	TRBJ1-1
TGTGCCAGCAGCCCCGGGATTTCTAATGAAAAACTGTTTTTT	CASSPGISNEKLFF	TRBV5-5	.	TRBJ1-4
TGTGCCAGCAGGGATTGGGGGGGGGACAATCAGCCCCAGCATTTT	CASRDWGGDNQPQHF	TRBV6-6	.	TRBJ1-5
TGTGCCAGCAGGCAGGGGACCATCTACGAGCAGTACTTC	CASRQGTIYEQYF	TRBV2	.	TRBJ2-7
TGTGCCAGCAGTACAGGGAGTCGGGGCTACACCTTC	CASSTGSRGYTF	TRBV2	.	TRBJ1-2
TGTGCCAGCAGTAGCCGGGACAGGGGCCAGCCCCAGCATTTT	CASSSRDRGQPQHF	TRBV28	TRBD1	TRBJ1-5
TGCGCCAGCAGTGGCGGGAGGGCCACGGGCACCGGGGAGCTGTTTTTT	CASSGGRATGTGELFF	TRBV5-1	TRBD2	TRBJ2-2
TGTGCCAGCTCACCACCGGTGACAGGGCCTCGCTCTGGGGCCAACGTCCTGACTTTC	CASSPPVTGPRSGANVLTF	TRBV18	TRBD1	TRBJ2-6
TGCGCCAGCAGCTTGGCGAGGCGGAGCTCCTACAATGAGCAGTTCTTC	CASSLARRSSYNEQFF	TRBV5-1	.	TRBJ2-1
TGTGCCAGCAGCCAGGGACTCCTTAGCACAGATACGCAGTATTTT	CASSQGLLSTDTQYF	TRBV27	.	TRBJ2-3
TGTGCCACCAGCAGATCACAGGGGGCGGTCGGGGAGCTGTTTTTT	CATSRSQGAVGELFF	TRBV15	TRBD1	TRBJ2-2
TGCGCCAGCAGCCCCAGGGTGGGGACTAGTCCTGATACGCAGTATTTT	CASSPRVGTSPDTQYF	TRBV5-1	TRBD2	TRBJ2-3
TGCGCCAGCAGCCCGAATCGTCTAGCGGACAACTACGAGCAGTACTTC	CASSPNRLADNYEQYF	TRBV4-1	TRBD2	TRBJ2-7
TGTGCCAGCAGTTTAAGGGCGTACCAGGGGCGGAACACCGGGGAGCTGTTTTTT	CASSLRAYQGRNTGELFF	TRBV27	.	TRBJ2-2
TGTGCCAGCAGCAGGACTAGCGGGGATTACAATGAGCAGTTCTTC	CASSRTSGDYNEQFF	TRBV7-6	TRBD2	TRBJ2-1
TGTGCCACAAGTAAAACTAGCGGGAGGAACAATGAGCAGTTCTTC	CATSKTSGRNNEQFF	TRBV15	TRBD2	TRBJ2-1
TGTGCCAGTAGTACCTCCGACTTCACAGATACGCAGTATTTT	CASSTSDFTDTQYF	TRBV19	.	TRBJ2-3
TGTGCCAGCAGCAGACCGGGACAGCGGTACACTGAAGCTTTCTTT	CASSRPGQRYTEAFF	TRBV6-5	TRBD1	TRBJ1-1
TGTGCCAGCAGCGAGACTAGCGGGAGTACCGGGGAGCTGTTTTTT	CASSETSGSTGELFF	TRBV7-6	TRBD2	TRBJ2-2
TGTGCCAGCAGAATTATAGGGAGGAAGTACAATGAGCAGTTCTTC	CASRIIGRKYNEQFF	TRBV11-2	.	TRBJ2-1
TGCGCCAGCAGCTTAACGGGATCAGATACGCAGTATTTT	CASSLTGSDTQYF	TRBV5-1	.	TRBJ2-3
TGCGCCAGCAGCCAAGAAACTAGCGGGAGGGGAAAGACCCAGTACTTC	CASSQETSGRGKTQYF	TRBV4-1	TRBD2	TRBJ2-5
TGTGCCAGCAGCGTGGCGGCCTATGAAAAACTGTTTTTT	CASSVAAYEKLFF	TRBV28	.	TRBJ1-4
TGTGCCAGCAGCTTGGGGGCGGGCCCCTACGAGCAGTACTTC	CASSLGAGPYEQYF	TRBV5-6	.	TRBJ2-7
TGTGCCAGCAGTGAATACAGGGTAAATACGCAGTATTTT	CASSEYRVNTQYF	TRBV25-1	.	TRBJ2-3
TGCGCCAGCAGTTGGAGGGGAGTGGACACTGAAGCTTTCTTT	CASSWRGVDTEAFF	TRBV5-1	.	TRBJ1-1
TGTGCCAGCAGCTTAGATCTCCTAGCGGCGTACTTC	CASSLDLLAAYF	TRBV7-9	TRBD2	TRBJ2-5
TGTGCCAGCAGCTTGGCGGGAGTGGCCCCTGAGAGCGAGCAGTACTTC	CASSLAGVAPESEQYF	TRBV5-4	.	TRBJ2-7
TGTGCCAGCAGTTTAGTCGGGTTTAGCAATCAGCCCCAGCATTTT	CASSLVGFSNQPQHF	TRBV28	.	TRBJ1-5
TGTGCCAGCAGCCCCCGGGAGGCGGGAGGGCTGGGGGAGCTGTTTTTT	CASSPREAGGLGELFF	TRBV4-2	TRBD2	TRBJ2-2
TGTGCCAGCACCCGGGACATCAATAATCAGCCCCAGCATTTT	CASTRDINNQPQHF	TRBV6-4	.	TRBJ1-5
TGTGCCAGTTCGGGAGGGGTTGAAGCTTTCTTT	CASSGGVEAFF	TRBV18	.	TRBJ1-1
TGTGCCAGCAGCCTAGGGCAGGGCTATGGCTACACCTTC	CASSLGQGYGYTF	TRBV7-6	.	TRBJ1-2
TGTGCCAGCAGCTTAGGGACTAGCGGGGGGTACAATGAGCAGTTCTTC	CASSLGTSGGYNEQFF	TRBV7-3	TRBD2	TRBJ2-1
TGTGCCAGTAGTATAGACCGTAGCTCCTACAATGAGCAGTTCTTC	CASSIDRSSYNEQFF	TRBV19	.	TRBJ2-1
TGTGCCAGCAGCTCAACTAGGACAGGGGACCCCACAGATACGCAGTATTTT	CASSSTRTGDPTDTQYF	TRBV7-9	TRBD1	TRBJ2-3
TGTGCCAGCAGCTTGACGGGGGTCTACGAGCAGTACTTC	CASSLTGVYEQYF	TRBV5-4	.	TRBJ2-7
TGTGCCAGCAGCTTAGGGGGTGTGCGGGACAGGGAGGACACTGAAGCTTTCTTT	CASSLGGVRDREDTEAFF	TRBV11-2	TRBD1	TRBJ1-1
TGTGCCAGCAGCTTAGACCGGACAGCTGGAAACACCATATATTTT	CASSLDRTAGNTIYF	TRBV11-2	.	TRBJ1-3
TGTGCCAGCACCCAGCCGGGACTAGCGGGAGGGGCTTGGGGGGGCGAGCAGTACTTC	CASTQPGLAGGAWGGEQYF	TRBV28	TRBD2	TRBJ2-7
TGTGCCAGCAGCTTAATCCCTACCTACAATGAGCAGTTCTTC	CASSLIPTYNEQFF	TRBV11-2	.	TRBJ2-1
TGTGCCACCAGCAGAGCCAGGGCGCGGGAGCAGTACTTC	CATSRARAREQYF	TRBV15	TRBD2	TRBJ2-5
TGCAGCGTTGTTAAGGGGTGGGATGGCACAGATACGCAGTATTTT	CSVVKGWDGTDTQYF	TRBV29-1	.	TRBJ2-3
TGTGCCAGTAGTTCGGGGGGGTTCGGATTGGACGGCCAGTACTTC	CASSSGGFGLDGQYF	TRBV19	TRBD2	TRBJ2-5
TGTGCCAGCAGACTCAACAGGGTTGGTAAGCAGTACTTC	CASRLNRVGKQYF	TRBV28	.	TRBJ2-7
TGTGCCACCAGCAGTGAACCTCCCGGGACAGGGTCGTACGAGCAGTACTTC	CATSSEPPGTGSYEQYF	TRBV15	TRBD1	TRBJ2-7
TGTGCCAGCAGTTTAAGACTAGCGGTCACGATCTACGAGCAGTACTTC	CASSLRLAVTIYEQYF	TRBV28	TRBD2	TRBJ2-7
TGCGCCAGCGGACCGGGGACACTAACAACCTACGAGCAGTACTTC	CASGPGTLTTYEQYF	TRBV5-1	.	TRBJ2-7